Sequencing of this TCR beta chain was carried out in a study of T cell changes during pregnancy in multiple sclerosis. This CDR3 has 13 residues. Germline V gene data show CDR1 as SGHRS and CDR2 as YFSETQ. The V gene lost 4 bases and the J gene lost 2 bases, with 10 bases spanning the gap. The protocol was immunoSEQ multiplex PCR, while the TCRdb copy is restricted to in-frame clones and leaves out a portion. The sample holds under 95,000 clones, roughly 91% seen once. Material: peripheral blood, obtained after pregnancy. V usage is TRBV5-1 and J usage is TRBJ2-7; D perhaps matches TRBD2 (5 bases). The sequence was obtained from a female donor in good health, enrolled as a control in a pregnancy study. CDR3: CASSRESAYEQYF. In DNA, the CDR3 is TGCGCCAGCAGCAGGGAGTCTGCCTACGAGCAGTACTTC.